What follows are 26 T cell receptor beta chains derived from one specimen sequenced in a study of OX40 agonist ivuxolimab in advanced cancers. Library preparation was by the immunoSEQ multiplex PCR assay. This is the immuneACCESS table as TCRdb keeps it, with only in-frame sequences that have V and J called. A part of the clones is gone; compared with another copy, unresolved V genes explain less than half, and the rest is unexplained. The sample contains 19,000 or so clones, roughly 80% of them found a single time. The ten largest clones represent 21% of the sample. This specimen was CD4+ or CD8+ T cells sorted from blood, taken in a trial of the OX40 agonist ivuxolimab. The source of these receptors is an adult with an advanced solid tumor such as melanoma, head and neck, liver or kidney cancer.

This clone was seen just once. The CDR3 here is CASSLVQGAVLTGNTIYF. The CDR3 nucleotides read TGTGCCAGCAGTTTAGTGCAGGGGGCAGTTCTAACTGGAAACACCATATATTTT. V and J are TRBV28 and TRBJ1-3; TRBD1 agrees at 8 bases. CDR3 length: 18 amino acids. Trimming took 2 bases from V and 2 from J; bases not matched to a gene: 11. Germline V gene lookup returns CDR1 MDHEN and CDR2 SYDVKM. Using reference TRBV28 and TRBJ1-3 for the parts outside the CDR3, the full variable domain is DVKVTQSSRYLVKRTGEKVFLECVQDMDHENMFWYRQDPGLGLRLIYFSYDVKMKEKGDIPEGYSVSREKKERFSLILESASTNQTSMYLCASSLVQGAVLTGNTIYFGEGSWLTVV.

The chain has TRBV19 and TRBJ2-1; perhaps TRBD2 as D (6 bases). Trimming took 1 base from V and 1 from J, leaving 8 bases between them. The CDR3 loop spans 15 amino acids. Germline V lookup: CDR1 LNHDA, CDR2 SQIVND (reference sequence). The CDR3 protein is CASSIVADSYNEQFF. In nucleotides, the CDR3 is TGTGCCAGTAGTATAGTAGCGGATTCCTACAATGAGCAGTTCTTC.

Concerning this clone: A read error may explain this, as a much larger clone is one base away. V and J are TRBV10-1 and TRBJ2-4; D remains ambiguous. CDR1 WNHNN and CDR2 SYGVQD come from the germline V gene (reference sequence). Trimming pared 4 bases from V and 1 base from J, leaving 8 bases between. The CDR3 is 14 residues long. The CDR3 nucleotides are TGCGCCAGCAGTGGGTCGAGGGCCAAAAACATTCAGTACTTC. Protein sequence: CASSGSRAKNIQYF.

This clone is categorized as medium-sized. This sequence joins TRBV4-1 and TRBJ2-7; D might be TRBD1 or TRBD2, each matching 5 bases. The length of the CDR3 is 15 residues. Trimming took off 0 bases at V and 2 bases at J, with 11 bases between the two ends. The germline gives CDR1 MGHRA, CDR2 YSYEKL. The CDR3 protein is CASSQDGTGTYEQYF. In nucleotides, the CDR3 is TGCGCCAGCAGCCAAGATGGGACGGGGACCTACGAGCAGTACTTC.

CDR3 region: CATSSDDSPDPDTQYF. The CDR3 DNA follows: TGTGCCACCAGCAGTGATGACAGCCCCGATCCAGATACGCAGTATTTT. This chain joins TRBV15 and TRBJ2-3; TRBD1 might be the D (5 bases). The CDR3 is 16 residues long. The germline V gene has CDR1 LNHNV and CDR2 YYDKDF (reference sequence). The V and J ends lost 3 bases and 4 bases respectively, with 17 bases between them.

The chain has TRBV6-1 and TRBJ2-7, with 8 bases fitting TRBD2. The CDR3 covers 15 residues. Germline values: CDR1 MNHNS, CDR2 SASEGT. Trimming cost V 1 base and J 2 bases; bases outside gene matches: 4. The CDR3 is CASSEGVAGTYEQYF. DNA of the CDR3: TGTGCCAGCAGTGAAGGAGTAGCGGGAACCTACGAGCAGTACTTC.

J is TRBJ1-1 and V is TRBV6-1; tentative D call: TRBD1 (5 bases). This CDR3 region has 13 residues. CDR1 is MNHNS and CDR2 is SASEGT in the germline V gene. V dropped 6 bases and J dropped 5 bases, with 13 bases sitting between them. CDR3 DNA sequence: TGTGCCAGCAGAAGGGACTGGCGGACTGAAGCTTTCTTT. This codes for CASRRDWRTEAFF.

The rearrangement joins TRBV5-8 to TRBJ2-7; possible D gene TRBD1, 6 bases. Trimming took off 0 bases at V and 2 bases at J, with 12 bases between the two ends. Germline V CDR1 and CDR2: SGHTS, YDEGEE. The CDR3 is made up of 15 amino acids. CDR3 region: CASSLEGEWAYEQYF. CDR3 sequence (DNA): TGTGCCAGCAGCTTGGAGGGGGAGTGGGCCTACGAGCAGTACTTC.

The V gene is TRBV5-6, the J gene TRBJ2-1; 10 nucleotides match TRBD2. V was clipped by 4 bases and J by 8 bases; unmatched bases: 6. CDR3 length: 14 amino acids. Germline V gene sequence: CDR1 SGHDT, CDR2 YYEEEE. CDR3 loop: CASSGSGGAYEQFF. In DNA form, the CDR3 reads TGTGCCAGCAGCGGGAGCGGGGGGGCCTATGAGCAGTTCTTC.

The chain uses TRBV11-2 and TRBJ2-7; 9 bases are a match to TRBD2. The CDR3 totals 15 residues. Germline CDR1 is SGHAT and CDR2 is FQNNGV. With 1 base clipped from V and 1 base from J, the junction kept 2 bases outside the gene matches. Written as DNA, the CDR3 is TGTGCCAGCAGCTTAGTAGCGGGAGATTCCTACGAGCAGTACTTC. This translates into CASSLVAGDSYEQYF.

The CDR3 DNA is TGCGCCAGCAGCTTGGCCTCCTACGAGCAGTACTTC. This sequence encodes CASSLASYEQYF. The rearrangement joins TRBV5-1 to TRBJ2-7; no firm D call. V lost 0 bases and J lost 0, with 1 base in between. Germline values: CDR1 SGHRS, CDR2 YFSETQ. The CDR3 contains 12 residues.

This clone was seen only once. The chain is built from TRBV28 and TRBJ2-2; a weak D match, TRBD1 (5 bases). CDR1 is MDHEN, CDR2 SYDVKM, per germline. This CDR3 spans 15 amino acids. V lost 2 bases and J lost 2, with 9 bases in between. The CDR3 coding sequence is TGTGCCAGCAGTTTACCCAGGGTAAACACCGGGGAGCTGTTTTTT. Encoded protein: CASSLPRVNTGELFF.

CDR3 sequence reads: CASSFRGYEQYF. CDR3 nucleotide sequence: TGTGCCAGCAGCTTCAGGGGCTACGAGCAGTACTTC. This chain links TRBV5-8 with TRBJ2-7, with a tentative D call TRBD1 (6 bases). Germline lookup yields CDR1 SGHTS and CDR2 YDEGEE. There are 12 residues in the CDR3. The germline V and J ends were trimmed by 2 bases and 3 bases, with 6 bases remaining between them.

The V call is TRBV5-4, the J call TRBJ2-3; D is undetermined. Trimming cost V 4 bases and J 0 bases, with 15 bases left between them. Germline assignment: CDR1 SGHNT and CDR2 YYREEE (reference sequence). The CDR3 is 16 residues long. In DNA form, the CDR3 reads TGTGCCAGCAGCGGAACTGGCGGAGCAAGCACAGATACGCAGTATTTT. It yields the protein CASSGTGGASTDTQYF.

The chain uses TRBV9 and TRBJ1-2, with 7 bases fitting TRBD1. The CDR3 covers 14 residues. V shed 0 bases, J shed 4 bases, and the junction held 3 bases outside the gene matches. Germline assignment: CDR1 SGDLS and CDR2 YYNGEE. DNA for the CDR3: TGTGCCAGCAGCGTAGGGGGACAGACCTATGGCTACACCTTC. Residues: CASSVGGQTYGYTF.

The chain links TRBV7-6 to TRBJ2-1; maybe TRBD2 (6 bases). The V end was cut by 5 bases, the J end by 0 bases, with 11 bases between. CDR3 length equals 15 residues. Germline V CDR1 and CDR2: SGHVS, FNYEAQ. The CDR3 protein is CASSRDFSSYNEQFF. For the CDR3, the DNA is TGTGCCAGCAGCCGGGACTTTAGCTCCTACAATGAGCAGTTCTTC.

J is TRBJ1-1 and V is TRBV9, with TRBD1 as a possible D gene (5 bases). The germline V gene encodes CDR1 SGDLS and CDR2 YYNGEE. The ends were cut back, 2 bases at V and 2 bases at J, with 13 bases in the middle. CDR3 length equals 15 residues. The CDR3 bases are TGTGCCAGCAGCGTCGATGGACACCCAAACACTGAAGCTTTCTTT. Its protein is CASSVDGHPNTEAFF.

This chain uses TRBV4-1 with TRBJ1-2, with TRBD1 as a possible D gene (6 bases). Germline V gene sequence: CDR1 MGHRA, CDR2 YSYEKL. The V and J ends lost 1 base and 6 bases respectively, with 18 bases between them. This CDR3 is built from 16 residues. CDR3 loop: CASSQGTELSGHGYTF. As DNA, the CDR3 is TGCGCCAGCAGCCAAGGGACAGAGCTCTCCGGGCATGGCTACACCTTC.

J is TRBJ1-1 and V is TRBV29-1; 10 bases are a match to TRBD1. This CDR3 region has 18 residues. The J segment lost 2 bases and the V segment lost 6 bases, leaving 18 bases of the junction unmatched. The germline gives CDR1 SQVTM, CDR2 ANQGSEA. In DNA, the CDR3 is TGCAGCGTCGCCGGCCTTATAGGGACAGGGGACGGCAACACTGAAGCTTTCTTT. This sequence encodes CSVAGLIGTGDGNTEAFF.

J is TRBJ2-5 and V is TRBV2; D might be TRBD2 (6 bases). The CDR3 length is 12 residues. Germline values: CDR1 SNHLY, CDR2 FYNNEI. V was clipped by 7 bases and J by 2 bases, with 8 bases between them. The DNA of the CDR3 is TGTGCCAGCACCGGGACTCAAGAGACCCAGTACTTC. The encoded protein is CASTGTQETQYF.

The V and J genes are TRBV5-6 and TRBJ1-4; the match to TRBD1 covers 8 bases. Germline trimming cut 0 bases from V and 10 bases from J; bases unmatched to any gene: 5. CDR1 and CDR2 from the germline V gene are SGHDT and YYEEEE. This CDR3 is built from 14 residues. The CDR3 protein is CASSLETGVGKLFF. DNA for the CDR3: TGTGCCAGCAGCTTGGAGACAGGGGTTGGAAAACTGTTTTTT. Full variable domain (outside the CDR3, taken from reference TRBV5-6 and TRBJ1-4): DAGVTQSPTHLIKTRGQQVTLRCSPKSGHDTVSWYQQALGQGPQFIFQYYEEEERQRGNFPDRFSGHQFPNYSSELNVNALLLGDSALYLCASSLETGVGKLFFGSGTQLSVL.

The V gene is TRBV6-5, the J gene TRBJ2-7; a possible D gene is TRBD1 (6 bases). CDR1 and CDR2 (germline): MNHEY, SVGAGI. This CDR3 has 14 residues. Trimming cost V 2 bases and J 2 bases, with 10 bases left between them. This CDR3 is CASSYGTNTYEQYF. The CDR3, as DNA: TGTGCCAGCAGTTACGGGACAAATACCTACGAGCAGTACTTC.

The rearrangement uses TRBV19 and TRBJ2-7; TRBD2 matches at 7 bases. Looked up from germline, CDR1 is LNHDA and CDR2 is SQIVND (reference sequence). The V and J ends lost 10 bases and 1 base, in that order; junction bases with no gene match: 7. The CDR3 sequence is 13 residues long. The DNA for the CDR3 is TGTGCCACCTCCGCGGGGGAGTCCTACGAGCAGTACTTC. This sequence encodes CATSAGESYEQYF.

The V and J genes are TRBV11-2 and TRBJ1-1, with unresolved D. The V end was cut by 1 base, the J end by 11 bases, with 5 bases between. CDR1 and CDR2 (germline): SGHAT, FQNNGV. The CDR3 runs 10 residues. CDR3 residues: CASSLGPAFF. The CDR3 bases are TGTGCCAGCAGCTTAGGCCCCGCTTTCTTT.

The rearrangement links TRBV5-6 to TRBJ2-1; D may be TRBD2 (6 bases). The length of the CDR3 is 14 residues. Germline CDR1 SGHDT, CDR2 YYEEEE. V was shortened by 4 bases and J by 10 bases, with 18 bases between the two germline ends. The chain's CDR3 is CASSSPGTFFEQFF. Written as DNA, the CDR3 is TGTGCCAGCAGCAGTCCCGGGACTTTTTTCGAGCAGTTCTTC.

CDR3: CASRKGVGDEQFF. The DNA of the CDR3 is TGTGCCAGCAGAAAAGGTGTCGGGGATGAGCAGTTCTTC. The V and J genes are TRBV6-5 and TRBJ2-1, with D possibly matching TRBD2 (5 bases). Germline values: CDR1 MNHEY, CDR2 SVGAGI. V was pared by 6 bases and J by 8 bases, with 14 bases between. CDR3 size: 13 residues.